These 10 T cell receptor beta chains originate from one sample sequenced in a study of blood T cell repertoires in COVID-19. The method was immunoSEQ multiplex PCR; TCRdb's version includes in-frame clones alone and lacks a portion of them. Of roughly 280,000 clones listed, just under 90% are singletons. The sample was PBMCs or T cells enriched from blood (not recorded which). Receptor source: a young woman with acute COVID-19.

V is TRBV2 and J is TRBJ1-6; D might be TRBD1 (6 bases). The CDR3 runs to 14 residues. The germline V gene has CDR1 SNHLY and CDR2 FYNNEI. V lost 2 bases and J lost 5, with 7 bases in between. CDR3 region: CASSEKGDNSPLHF. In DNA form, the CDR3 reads TGTGCCAGCAGTGAAAAGGGGGATAATTCACCCCTCCACTTT.

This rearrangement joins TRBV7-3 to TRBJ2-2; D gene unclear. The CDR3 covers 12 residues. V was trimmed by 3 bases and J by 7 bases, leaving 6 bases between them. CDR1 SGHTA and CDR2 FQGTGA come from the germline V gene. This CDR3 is CASSLYGGELFF. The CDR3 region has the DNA TGTGCCAGCAGCTTGTACGGCGGGGAGCTGTTTTTT. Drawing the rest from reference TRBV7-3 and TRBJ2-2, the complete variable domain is GAGVSQTPSNKVTEKGKYVELRCDPISGHTALYWYRQSLGQGPEFLIYFQGTGAADDSGLPNDRFFAVRPEGSVSTLKIQRTERGDSAVYLCASSLYGGELFFGEGSRLTVL.

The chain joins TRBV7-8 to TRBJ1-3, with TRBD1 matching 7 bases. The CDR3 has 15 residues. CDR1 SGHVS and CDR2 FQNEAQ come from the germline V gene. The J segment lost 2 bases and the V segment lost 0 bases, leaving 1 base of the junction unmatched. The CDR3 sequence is CASSLAGQTGNTIYF. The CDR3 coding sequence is TGTGCCAGCAGCTTAGCGGGACAGACTGGAAACACCATATATTTT.

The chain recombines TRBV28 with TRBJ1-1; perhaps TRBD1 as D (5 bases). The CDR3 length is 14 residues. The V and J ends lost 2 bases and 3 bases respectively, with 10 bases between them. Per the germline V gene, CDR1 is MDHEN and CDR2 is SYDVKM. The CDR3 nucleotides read TGTGCCAGCAGTTTAAGGGGTTTTTACACTGAAGCTTTCTTT. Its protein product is CASSLRGFYTEAFF.

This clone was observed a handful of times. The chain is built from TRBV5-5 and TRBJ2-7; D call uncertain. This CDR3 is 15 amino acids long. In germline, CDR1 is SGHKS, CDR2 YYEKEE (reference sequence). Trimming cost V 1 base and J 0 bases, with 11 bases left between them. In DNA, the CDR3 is TGTGCCAGCAGCTTGTCGCTGGGCGACTCCTACGAGCAGTACTTC. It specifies CASSLSLGDSYEQYF.

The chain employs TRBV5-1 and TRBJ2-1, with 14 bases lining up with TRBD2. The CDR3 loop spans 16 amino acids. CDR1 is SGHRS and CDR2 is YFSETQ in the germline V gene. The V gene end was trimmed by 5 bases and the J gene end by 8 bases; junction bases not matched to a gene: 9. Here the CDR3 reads CASRAPGLAGGDEQFF. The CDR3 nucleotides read TGCGCCAGCAGAGCCCCTGGACTAGCGGGAGGAGATGAGCAGTTCTTC.

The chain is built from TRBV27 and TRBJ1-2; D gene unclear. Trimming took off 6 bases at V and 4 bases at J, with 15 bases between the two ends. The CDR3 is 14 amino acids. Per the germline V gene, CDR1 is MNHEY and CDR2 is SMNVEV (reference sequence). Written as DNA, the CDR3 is TGTGCCAGCAGCCCTTCTACTACCTTCTATGGCTACACCTTC. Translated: CASSPSTTFYGYTF.

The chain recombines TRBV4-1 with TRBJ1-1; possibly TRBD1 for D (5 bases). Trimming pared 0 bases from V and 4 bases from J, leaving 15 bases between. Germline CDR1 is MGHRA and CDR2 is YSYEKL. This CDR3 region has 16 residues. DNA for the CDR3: TGCGCCAGCAGCCAAGACCCCAGTGGAGGGACCACTGAAGCTTTCTTT. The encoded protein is CASSQDPSGGTTEAFF.

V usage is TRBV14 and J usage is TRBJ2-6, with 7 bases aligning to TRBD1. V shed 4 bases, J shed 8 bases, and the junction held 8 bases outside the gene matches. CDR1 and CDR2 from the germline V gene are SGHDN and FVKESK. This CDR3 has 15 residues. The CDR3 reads CASSLDGTASNVLTF. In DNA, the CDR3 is TGTGCCAGCAGCCTAGACGGGACAGCTTCCAACGTCCTGACTTTC.

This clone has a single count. CDR3 nucleotides: TGTGCCAGCAGTGCCGCTAGCGGGAGGTACTCCTACGAGCAGTACTTC. It encodes CASSAASGRYSYEQYF. This chain joins TRBV27 and TRBJ2-7; 11 bases are a match to TRBD2. The CDR3 is 16 amino acids. CDR1 and CDR2 (germline): MNHEY, SMNVEV (reference sequence). The V and J ends lost 5 bases and 0 bases, in that order; junction bases with no gene match: 6.